These 32 T cell receptor beta chains were all obtained from the same sample, sequenced in a study of T cell responses to AZD1222 COVID-19 vaccine. Clones were read by immunoSEQ multiplex PCR, and TCRdb kept only the in-frame ones, dropping some. The sample has 90,000 to 95,000 clones, roughly 88% seen once; the top ten hold around 10%. The sequencing used peripheral blood, collected 28 days after the second AZD1222 dose. These receptors were collected from an adult who received the AZD1222 COVID-19 vaccine.

The chain combines TRBV11-3 with TRBJ2-3; TRBD1 aligns across 7 bases. Trimming cost V 3 bases and J 0 bases; bases outside gene matches: 12. Germline V gene data show CDR1 as SGHNT and CDR2 as YENEEA. The length of the CDR3 is 18 residues. CDR3 coding DNA: TGTGCCAGCAGCTTCCAACGTGACAGGGCTCCTAGCACAGATACGCAGTATTTT. It specifies CASSFQRDRAPSTDTQYF.

V and J are TRBV2 and TRBJ2-7; 10 bases map to TRBD1. Germline CDR1 reads SNHLY; CDR2 reads FYNNEI. The CDR3 is made up of 14 amino acids. The ends lost 7 bases at V and 2 bases at J; junction bases unmatched: 5. DNA for the CDR3: TGTGCCAGCACCGACGGACAGGGGGCCTACGAGCAGTACTTC. It yields the protein CASTDGQGAYEQYF.

This rearrangement joins TRBV19 to TRBJ1-3; D call uncertain. V was clipped by 6 bases and J by 4 bases, with 7 bases between them. CDR3 length equals 12 residues. CDR1 and CDR2 from the germline V gene are LNHDA and SQIVND (reference sequence). The CDR3 DNA reads TGTGCCAGTAGCGCGAACGGAAACACCATATATTTT. This translates into CASSANGNTIYF. Together with reference TRBV19 and TRBJ1-3, the CDR3 gives the full variable domain: DGGITQSPKYLFRKEGQNVTLSCEQNLNHDAMYWYRQDPGQGLRLIYYSQIVNDFQKGDIAEGYSVSREKKESFPLTVTSAQKNPTAFYLCASSANGNTIYFGEGSWLTVV.

V and J are TRBV6-1 and TRBJ1-6; possible D gene TRBD1, 5 bases. Germline V lookup: CDR1 MNHNS, CDR2 SASEGT. The V end lost 3 bases, the J end lost 0 bases, and 12 bases lay between the germline ends. This CDR3 contains 17 residues. The CDR3: CASSEGPPGSYNSPLHF. CDR3 DNA: TGTGCCAGCAGTGAGGGACCCCCGGGCTCCTATAATTCACCCCTCCACTTT.

This clone is a singleton in its sample. The CDR3: CASNLAGGLNEQFF. The CDR3 DNA follows: TGTGCCAGCAATTTGGCGGGGGGCCTAAATGAGCAGTTCTTC. The J gene is TRBJ2-1, the V gene TRBV27, with TRBD2 matching over 8 bases. Losses at the gene ends were 7 bases for V and 7 bases for J; bases not matched to a gene: 9. Germline CDR1 reads MNHEY; CDR2 reads SMNVEV (reference sequence). The CDR3 contains 14 residues.

This clone came up once. V usage is TRBV4-3 and J usage is TRBJ1-5; 8 bases are a match to TRBD1. CDR1 is LGHNA and CDR2 is YSLEER in the germline V gene. CDR3 length: 14 amino acids. The J segment lost 7 bases and the V segment lost 4 bases, leaving 6 bases of the junction unmatched. As DNA, the CDR3 is TGCGCCAGCAGCCTAACAGGGGGTGAGCAGCCCCAGCATTTT. It codes for CASSLTGGEQPQHF.

The rearrangement joins TRBV9 to TRBJ1-2; a possible D gene is TRBD1 (6 bases). Germline-derived CDR1 and CDR2 are SGDLS and YYNGEE. V lost 0 bases and J 3 bases, leaving 9 bases between the germline ends. The CDR3 is 14 residues long. The CDR3 sequence is CASSVGQAHYGYTF. CDR3 nucleotide sequence: TGTGCCAGCAGCGTAGGACAGGCTCACTATGGCTACACCTTC.

The CDR3 nucleotides are TGTGCCAGCAGCCCTACCTTGTCTGGGGCCAACGTCCTGACTTTC. Protein product: CASSPTLSGANVLTF. The V gene is TRBV3-1 (or the pseudogene TRBV3-2), the J gene TRBJ2-6; no definite D call. The CDR3 runs to 15 residues. Per the germline V gene, CDR1 is LGHDT and CDR2 is YNNKEL (reference sequence). Deletions cut 4 bases from V and 1 base from J, with 8 bases between.

This sequence joins TRBV7-2 and TRBJ2-1; D is unclear. With 1 base removed from V and 4 bases from J, the gap between germline ends came to 11 bases. Germline CDR1 and CDR2: SGHTA and FQGNSA. This CDR3 region has 15 residues. The CDR3 loop is CASSLGTSFYNEQFF. DNA for the CDR3: TGTGCCAGCAGCTTAGGCACCTCTTTTTACAATGAGCAGTTCTTC.

This chain joins TRBV7-6 and TRBJ1-4; TRBD1 matches at 7 bases. Trimming cost V 1 base and J 7 bases; bases outside gene matches: 3. CDR1 is SGHVS and CDR2 is FNYEAQ in the germline V gene. This CDR3 is 14 amino acids long. The DNA of the CDR3 is TGTGCCAGCAGCTTAGTAGGGGGCGGTGAAAAACTGTTTTTT. This encodes CASSLVGGGEKLFF.

J is TRBJ2-4 and V is TRBV7-2, with 8 bases fitting TRBD2. Germline V gives CDR1 SGHTA, CDR2 FQGNSA. The ends lost 5 bases at V and 5 bases at J; junction bases unmatched: 5. The CDR3 contains 14 residues. DNA of the CDR3: TGTGCCAGCAGCCATAGCGGGAAGGAAAACATTCAGTACTTC. Amino acid sequence: CASSHSGKENIQYF.

V is TRBV5-1 and J is TRBJ2-6; unclear D gene. The V gene lost 1 base and the J gene lost 0 bases, with 8 bases spanning the gap. This CDR3 has 16 amino acids. Germline loops: CDR1 SGHRS, CDR2 YFSETQ. The CDR3 protein is CASSLPQDSGANVLTF. CDR3 coding DNA: TGCGCCAGCAGCTTGCCCCAGGACTCTGGGGCCAACGTCCTGACTTTC.

V and J are TRBV2 and TRBJ1-1; D remains ambiguous. The ends were cut back, 10 bases at V and 0 bases at J, with 15 bases in the middle. Germline V gene lookup returns CDR1 SNHLY and CDR2 FYNNEI. The CDR3 has 14 amino acids. The CDR3 sequence is CANLRSRMNTEAFF. Here the CDR3 DNA reads TGTGCCAACCTCCGGAGCCGGATGAACACTGAAGCTTTCTTT.

The rearrangement joins TRBV12-3 or TRBV12-4 to TRBJ1-1, with D perhaps matching TRBD1 (6 bases). V dropped 3 bases and J dropped 1 base, with 6 bases sitting between them. The CDR3 runs 13 residues. Here the CDR3 DNA reads TGTGCCAGCAGTTTGACAGGGAACACTGAAGCTTTCTTT. Protein product: CASSLTGNTEAFF.

This chain connects TRBV29-1 to TRBJ2-7; D perhaps matches TRBD1 (6 bases). The CDR3 spans 13 residues. CDR1 is SQVTM, CDR2 ANQGSEA, per germline. V lost 5 bases, J lost 5 bases, and 16 bases lay in between. CDR3 DNA sequence: TGCAGCGTTACGCTGACAGGAGCCCACGAGCAGTACTTC. Its protein product is CSVTLTGAHEQYF.

The genes are TRBV19 and TRBJ2-3; TRBD2 agrees at 8 bases. Germline CDR1 reads LNHDA; CDR2 reads SQIVND (reference sequence). The CDR3 runs to 16 residues. J gave up 1 base and V 4 bases, and 7 bases lay outside the gene matches. CDR3 sequence reads: CASSNRGSGGTDTQYF. The CDR3 DNA is TGTGCCAGTAGTAACCGTGGTAGCGGGGGCACAGATACGCAGTATTTT.

The chain couples TRBV3-1 (or the pseudogene TRBV3-2) to TRBJ1-4; D call uncertain. CDR1 and CDR2 from the germline V gene are LGHDT and YNNKEL (reference sequence). Deletions cut 1 base from V and 4 bases from J, with 13 bases between. There are 16 residues in the CDR3. The CDR3 here is CASSQGFGEINEKLFF. CDR3 nucleotides: TGTGCCAGCAGCCAAGGGTTCGGCGAGATTAATGAAAAACTGTTTTTT.

The chain carries TRBV11-2 and TRBJ2-3, with a weak D call TRBD2 (5 bases). The CDR3 is made up of 16 amino acids. V dropped 6 bases and J dropped 6 bases, with 22 bases sitting between them. CDR1 SGHAT and CDR2 FQNNGV come from the germline V gene. The CDR3 nucleotides are TGTGCCAGCAGTTTTCGGAGGCGGGCCTTCTGGGATACGCAGTATTTT. It translates to CASSFRRRAFWDTQYF.

The chain links TRBV18 to TRBJ1-4, with TRBD1 matching over 7 bases. Germline CDR1 and CDR2: KGHSH and LQKENI. V lost 3 bases and J lost 3; bases outside the gene matches: 13. This CDR3 has 18 residues. This chain's CDR3 is CASSPFWDSPSSNEKLFF. The CDR3 DNA is TGTGCCAGCTCACCTTTTTGGGACAGCCCAAGTTCTAATGAAAAACTGTTTTTT.

This clone was observed a single time. This chain connects TRBV3-1 (or the pseudogene TRBV3-2) to TRBJ1-4, with D uncertain. Germline V lookup: CDR1 LGHDT, CDR2 YNNKEL (reference sequence). V lost 3 bases and J lost 2, with 10 bases in between. The CDR3 runs 15 residues. Here the CDR3 reads CASSQGMFTNEKLFF. The DNA for the CDR3 is TGTGCCAGCAGCCAGGGGATGTTCACTAATGAAAAACTGTTTTTT.

The rearrangement links TRBV27 to TRBJ1-5; a possible D gene is TRBD1 (5 bases). V was cut by 1 base and J by 7 bases, with 11 bases left in between. Germline values: CDR1 MNHEY, CDR2 SMNVEV (reference sequence). CDR3 size: 14 residues. The DNA for the CDR3 is TGTGCCAGCAGTTTATGGGGCCCCGACCAGCCCCAGCATTTT. Encoded protein: CASSLWGPDQPQHF.

The rearrangement links TRBV2 to TRBJ1-1; D is possibly TRBD1 (5 bases). V lost 0 bases to trimming and J lost 8 bases, with 10 bases between them. Germline CDR1 is SNHLY and CDR2 is FYNNEI. The CDR3 length is 13 residues. Written as DNA, the CDR3 is TGTGCCAGCAGTGAAGCTGGGGGGTTAGAAGCTTTCTTT. This codes for CASSEAGGLEAFF.

The V and J genes are TRBV4-2 and TRBJ2-5, with 9 positions matching TRBD1. This CDR3 region has 16 residues. Looked up from germline, CDR1 is LGHNA and CDR2 is YNFKEQ. V trimming: 4 bases; J trimming: 5 bases; junction bases outside the gene matches: 11. The CDR3 nucleotides read TGTGCCAGCAGCCCTACAGGGGGCGCGGGTTCGGAGACCCAGTACTTC. Translating it yields CASSPTGGAGSETQYF.

The V gene is TRBV27, the J gene TRBJ1-1, with 7 positions matching TRBD1. The CDR3 totals 14 residues. Unmatched junction bases numbered 8, after V lost 5 bases and J lost 5 bases. In germline, CDR1 is MNHEY, CDR2 SMNVEV (reference sequence). The DNA for the CDR3 is TGTGCCAGCAGTACTGAGGGGGCTTGGACTGAAGCTTTCTTT. The encoded protein is CASSTEGAWTEAFF.

The chain carries TRBV7-9 and TRBJ1-2, with 8 bases lining up with TRBD1. The trim removed 4 bases at V and 7 bases at J, leaving 11 bases unmatched. The CDR3 loop spans 15 amino acids. Looked up from germline, CDR1 is SEHNR and CDR2 is FQNEAQ (reference sequence). CDR3 sequence: CASSSLGQGMGGYTF. In nucleotides, the CDR3 is TGTGCCAGCAGCTCACTAGGACAGGGAATGGGTGGCTACACCTTC.

The chain carries TRBV9 and TRBJ1-1; D is perhaps TRBD1 (5 bases). In germline, CDR1 is SGDLS, CDR2 YYNGEE. CDR3 size: 16 residues. V was cut by 3 bases and J by 4 bases, with 19 bases left in between. The CDR3 loop reads CASSERDLPPPTEAFF. The CDR3, as DNA: TGTGCCAGCAGCGAAAGGGACCTTCCCCCCCCCACTGAAGCTTTCTTT.

V is TRBV27 and J is TRBJ2-1; D is uncertain. This CDR3 comprises 13 residues. Germline CDR1 and CDR2: MNHEY and SMNVEV (reference sequence). With 6 bases removed from V and 6 bases from J, the gap between germline ends came to 12 bases. The CDR3 coding sequence is TGTGCCAGCAGCCGCACCTTGGTCAATGAGCAGTTCTTC. It encodes CASSRTLVNEQFF.

J is TRBJ2-7 and V is TRBV29-1; TRBD1 matches at 11 bases. Germline assignment: CDR1 SQVTM and CDR2 ANQGSEA. Trimming took 1 base from V and 4 from J; bases not matched to a gene: 3. This CDR3 is built from 14 residues. CDR3: CSVEVGQGAYEQYF. The CDR3 region has the DNA TGCAGCGTTGAAGTTGGACAGGGGGCTTACGAGCAGTACTTC.

The rearrangement joins TRBV29-1 to TRBJ1-4; D unresolved. The CDR3 runs to 13 residues. The V end was cut by 3 bases, the J end by 0 bases, with 5 bases between. The germline gives CDR1 SQVTM, CDR2 ANQGSEA. This CDR3 is CSVEGATNEKLFF. CDR3 sequence (DNA): TGCAGCGTTGAGGGTGCAACTAATGAAAAACTGTTTTTT.

CDR3 nucleotides: TGCGCCAGCCGGGAGCCTACCTACAATGAGCAGTTCTTC. Residues: CASREPTYNEQFF. This sequence joins TRBV5-1 and TRBJ2-1, with a tentative D call TRBD2 (6 bases). CDR3 length equals 13 residues. V was trimmed by 7 bases and J by 2 bases, leaving 10 bases between them. Looked up from germline, CDR1 is SGHRS and CDR2 is YFSETQ.

The chain is built from TRBV7-3 and TRBJ2-2, with 8 bases lining up with TRBD2. Germline CDR1 and CDR2: SGHTA and FQGTGA. CDR3 length equals 18 residues. V lost 0 bases and J lost 0; bases outside the gene matches: 6. The DNA for the CDR3 is TGTGCCAGCAGCTTAACGTCGGCTAGCGGGTCGAACACCGGGGAGCTGTTTTTT. Translation: CASSLTSASGSNTGELFF.

The chain joins TRBV19 to TRBJ2-1; D gene unclear. The CDR3 loop spans 13 amino acids. The germline CDR1 and CDR2 sequences are LNHDA and SQIVND (reference sequence). Trimming removed 3 bases from V and 4 bases from J, with 7 bases in between. The CDR3 loop is CASSISLYNEQFF. CDR3 nucleotides: TGTGCCAGTAGTATCTCTCTGTACAATGAGCAGTTCTTC. The full variable domain, its missing parts supplied by reference TRBV19 and TRBJ2-1, is DGGITQSPKYLFRKEGQNVTLSCEQNLNHDAMYWYRQDPGQGLRLIYYSQIVNDFQKGDIAEGYSVSREKKESFPLTVTSAQKNPTAFYLCASSISLYNEQFFGPGTRLTVL.